One sample yielded the 16 T cell receptor beta chains listed below, sequenced in a study of blood T cells in healthy people across ages. The second PCR ran roughly 7 to 11 cycles with a sample-barcoded 5' primer and J-beta primers. TCRdb reanalysed the 5' RACE reads using MiXCR and keeps one entry per CDR3 protein. Among about 1.5 million distinct CDR3 sequences listed, roughly 43% were seen once. Material for sequencing was blood. The receptor source for this set is a woman aged 18-35 years in good health.

This clonotype was counted a few times. This rearrangement joins TRBV15 to TRBJ1-4; a possible D gene is TRBD1 (6 bases). The CDR3 loop spans 13 amino acids. Trimming took 8 bases from V and 5 from J, leaving 12 bases between them. Germline V gives CDR1 LNHNV, CDR2 YYDKDF (reference sequence). CDR3 amino acids: CATEWDKNEKLFF. CDR3 sequence (DNA): TGTGCCACCGAATGGGACAAGAATGAAAAACTGTTTTTT.

This chain connects TRBV27 to TRBJ1-2; D is ambiguous. This CDR3 has 14 residues. Germline values: CDR1 MNHEY, CDR2 SMNVEV (reference sequence). Trimming left V 8 bases short and J 4 bases short, with 17 bases between. CDR3 sequence reads: CASAEVRAGYGYTF. For the CDR3, the DNA is TGTGCCAGCGCCGAGGTGAGGGCTGGCTATGGCTACACCTTC.

This clonotype was counted ten times or more. V usage is TRBV12-3 or TRBV12-4 and J usage is TRBJ2-1, with D maybe TRBD2 (6 bases). This CDR3 has 15 residues. The germline V and J ends were trimmed by 5 bases and 7 bases, with 18 bases remaining between them. Here the CDR3 reads CASSPGTQRANEQFF. In nucleotides, the CDR3 is TGTGCCAGCAGTCCCGGGACTCAAAGGGCAAATGAGCAGTTCTTC.

Remarks on this clonotype: This may arise from a read error, as a much more abundant clone is one base away. The chain employs TRBV20-1 and TRBJ2-1; D not certain. CDR3 length: 13 amino acids. The germline V gene has CDR1 DFQATT and CDR2 SNEGSKA (reference sequence). In DNA, the CDR3 is TGCAGTGCCGAGGAAGAATCCTACAAGGAGCAGTTCTTC. As protein: CSAEEESYKEQFF.

This clonotype has more than one count but fewer than ten. The rearrangement uses TRBV29-1 and TRBJ2-3; D is possibly TRBD1 (6 bases). CDR3 length equals 14 residues. V shed 4 bases and J shed 4 bases, with 15 bases lying between them. Germline V gene lookup returns CDR1 SQVTM and CDR2 ANQGSEA. The CDR3 DNA follows: TGCAGCGTTGTTGAGCTACAGGGCCCAGATACGCAGTATTTT. Translation: CSVVELQGPDTQYF.

This clonotype came up a few times. V usage is TRBV4-3 and J usage is TRBJ1-4; no firm D call. The CDR3 sequence is 12 residues long. The germline V gene encodes CDR1 LGHNA and CDR2 YSLEER. The germline V and J ends were trimmed by 4 bases and 9 bases, with 9 bases remaining between them. The CDR3 DNA is TGCGCCAGCAGCCTGAATCTGAAAAAACTGTTTTTT. Translated, it gives CASSLNLKKLFF.

The chain recombines TRBV20-1 with TRBJ2-7, with D maybe TRBD1 (5 bases). V dropped 3 bases and J dropped 6 bases, with 15 bases sitting between them. This CDR3 is 13 amino acids long. CDR1 is DFQATT and CDR2 is SNEGSKA in the germline V gene (reference sequence). As DNA, the CDR3 is TGCAGTGCTAGTCAGGTGGGGCCAAGCGAGCAGTACTTC. It yields the protein CSASQVGPSEQYF.

Only a few counts were recorded for this clonotype. The J gene is TRBJ1-2, the V gene TRBV6-5, with no clear D. The germline V and J ends were trimmed by 8 bases and 7 bases, with 11 bases remaining between them. The CDR3 has 11 amino acids. From germline, CDR1 is MNHEY and CDR2 SVGAGI. The CDR3 spells CASRVGLGYTF. Written as DNA, the CDR3 is TGTGCCAGCCGAGTCGGACTTGGCTACACCTTC.

V usage is TRBV2 and J usage is TRBJ1-2; TRBD1 is a possible D gene (5 bases). The CDR3 contains 14 residues. Trimming shortened V by 10 bases and J by 5 bases, and 20 bases separated the two germline ends. CDR1 and CDR2 from the germline V gene are SNHLY and FYNNEI. Here the CDR3 reads CATKEDVRGYGYTF. The CDR3 nucleotides are TGTGCCACCAAGGAGGATGTTAGGGGTTATGGCTACACCTTC.

The chain combines TRBV11-1 with TRBJ2-2, with D unresolved. This CDR3 is built from 13 residues. Trimming stripped 5 bases from V and 7 bases from J, with 11 bases between. Per germline, CDR1 SGHAT and CDR2 FQDESV (reference sequence). The CDR3 is CASSLQRSGELFF. The CDR3 DNA is TGTGCCAGCAGCCTCCAACGCAGCGGGGAGCTGTTTTTT.

In nucleotides, the CDR3 is TGCAGTGCTAGAGATGGAGGAATCACCGGGGAGCTGTTTTTT. Residues: CSARDGGITGELFF. The rearrangement links TRBV20-1 to TRBJ2-2; possible D gene TRBD2, 5 bases. With 0 bases removed from V and 4 bases from J, the gap between germline ends came to 9 bases. The CDR3 sequence is 14 residues long. CDR1 is DFQATT and CDR2 is SNEGSKA in the germline V gene (reference sequence).

V is TRBV29-1 and J is TRBJ2-5, with a possible D match to TRBD1 (6 bases). V was pared by 7 bases and J by 11 bases, with 20 bases between. The CDR3 extends over 12 amino acids. Germline values: CDR1 SQVTM, CDR2 ANQGSEA. As DNA, the CDR3 is TGCAGCGGCCGGGACACACTCAATGAGCAGTACTTC. Protein sequence: CSGRDTLNEQYF.

This clonotype occurred a few times. This chain links TRBV15 with TRBJ1-2, with D unclear. Germline assignment: CDR1 LNHNV and CDR2 YYDKDF (reference sequence). The CDR3 covers 15 residues. The V end lost 0 bases, the J end lost 7 bases, and 15 bases lay between the germline ends. CDR3 coding DNA: TGTGCCACCAGCAGAGATTCCCAGGTCTCGGGTGGCTACACCTTC. As protein: CATSRDSQVSGGYTF. The full variable domain, rest sourced from reference TRBV15 and TRBJ1-2, is DAMVIQNPRYQVTQFGKPVTLSCSQTLNHNVMYWYQQKSSQAPKLLFHYYDKDFNNEADTPDNFQSRRPNTSFCFLDIRSPGLGDTAMYLCATSRDSQVSGGYTFGSGTRLTVV.

J is TRBJ2-7 and V is TRBV20-1; TRBD1 matches 9 bases. Per germline, CDR1 DFQATT and CDR2 SNEGSKA (reference sequence). The V gene end was trimmed by 5 bases and the J gene end by 4 bases; junction bases not matched to a gene: 9. The CDR3 has 14 amino acids. As DNA, the CDR3 is TGCAGTGCTTCATCAGGGACAGGGTGGTACGAGCAGTACTTC. Its protein product is CSASSGTGWYEQYF.

This clonotype was counted only a few times. The genes are TRBV6-5 and TRBJ1-2; 9 nucleotides line up with TRBD1. This CDR3 spans 15 amino acids. V was clipped by 3 bases and J by 4 bases; unmatched bases: 6. Per germline, CDR1 MNHEY and CDR2 SVGAGI. CDR3 DNA: TGTGCCAGCAGTTATGGACAGGGGAATGGCTATGGCTACACCTTC. Its translation: CASSYGQGNGYGYTF.

The chain recombines TRBV7-2 with TRBJ2-4; 10 bases are a match to TRBD2. TRBJ2-5 matches the DNA end more closely, so the J call is doubtful. Germline CDR1 is SGHTA and CDR2 is FQGNSA. This CDR3 region has 16 residues. DNA for the CDR3: TGTGCCAGCAGCTTAGATTTCCTAGCGGGGGACGAGACCCAGTACTTC. It codes for CASSLDFLAGDETQYF.